Sequencing of this T cell receptor (beta chain) was carried out in a study of cytomegalovirus exposure and HLA in healthy donors. General study findings and limits: In a later analysis, specific HLA alleles were associated with 15,000 to 20,000 TCR beta sequences at a 0.05 false discovery rate.

This clone was recorded only once. What it recognizes is unknown. The V gene lost 5 bases and the J gene lost 5 bases, with 13 bases spanning the gap. Germline CDR1 and CDR2: MNHNS and SASEGT. This CDR3 comprises 14 residues. Vbeta (60) and Jbeta (13) primers were used in the PCR. Generated by immunoSEQ multiplex PCR, the TCRdb table keeps only in-frame clones and is missing some. The repertoire includes 100,000 to 120,000 clones, 60% to 80% of them detected once, and about 5% sits in the top ten. The clonotype comes from a woman aged 25 to 39 in good health and CMV-seropositive. Source material: PBMCs. The chain combines TRBV6-1 with TRBJ1-5, with a possible D match to TRBD1 (6 bases). The CDR3: CASSSYSGDQPQHF. The DNA for the CDR3 is TGTGCCAGCAGTTCCTATTCAGGGGATCAGCCCCAGCATTTT.